This entry describes one T cell receptor beta chain. What it recognizes is unknown. These data belong to a study of circulating and synovial CD4+ cells in juvenile arthritis. Study-wide results and caveats: These repertoires were less diverse than bulk blood CD4 repertoires.

This CDR3 region has 14 residues. Germline CDR1 and CDR2: MNHEY and SVGAGI. V shed 7 bases and J shed 10 bases, with 17 bases lying between them. Sequencing was performed with immunoSEQ multiplex PCR; in TCRdb, only in-frame clones are kept and a portion is missing. Of thousands of clones in the sample, roughly 88% were seen once. The rearrangement uses TRBV6-5 and TRBJ1-6; D might be TRBD1 (5 bases). The specimen sequenced was HLA-DR+ CD4+ T cells from blood. Described subset: circulating pathogenic-like lymphocytes, sorted as HLA-DR+CD14-CD3+CD4+CD25low/- blood T cells. The TCR comes from a human donor with juvenile idiopathic arthritis. As DNA, the CDR3 is TGTGCCAGCACCCGACCGGTCAGGGCCTCACCCCTCCACTTT. Protein sequence: CASTRPVRASPLHF.